Each of the 13 T cell receptor beta chains below was sequenced from the same sample in a study of T cells and copy number aberrations in small-cell lung cancer. TCRdb's copy holds only in-frame clones and misses some; the assay was immunoSEQ multiplex PCR. The table lists over a thousand clones, about 83% of them singletons, with around 5.2% in the top ten. The sample taken for sequencing was tumor tissue. The receptors were sampled from a woman in her fifties or sixties with small cell lung cancer.

This CDR3 reads CASSADRDDWAEAFF. The CDR3 region has the DNA TGTGCCAGCAGCGCAGACAGGGATGATTGGGCTGAAGCTTTCTTT. The chain is built from TRBV7-6 and TRBJ1-1; the match to TRBD1 covers 7 bases. The CDR3 is 15 amino acids. Germline-derived CDR1 and CDR2 are SGHVS and FNYEAQ. Losses at the gene ends were 5 bases for V and 6 bases for J; bases not matched to a gene: 12.

The genes are TRBV5-4 and TRBJ2-2; 7 bases agree with TRBD2. CDR3 length: 16 residues. After removal of 3 bases from V and 7 bases from J, the junction contained 12 bases not matched to a gene. Germline V gene lookup returns CDR1 SGHNT and CDR2 YYREEE (reference sequence). The CDR3 DNA reads TGTGCCAGCAGCTCCCCCGGGGCGGGAGTTAACGGGGAGCTGTTTTTT. Translated, it gives CASSSPGAGVNGELFF.

The chain combines TRBV10-2 with TRBJ2-7, with D tentatively TRBD1 (5 bases). CDR1 and CDR2 (germline): WSHSY, SAAADI. This CDR3 contains 14 residues. Trimming shortened V by 8 bases and J by 3 bases, and 17 bases separated the two germline ends. This chain's CDR3 is CASRKSRANYEQYF. Written as DNA, the CDR3 is TGCGCCAGCCGAAAAAGCAGGGCAAACTACGAGCAGTACTTC.

The chain carries TRBV7-2 and TRBJ2-2, with 8 positions matching TRBD2. CDR1 and CDR2 from the germline V gene are SGHTA and FQGNSA. Trimming cost V 5 bases and J 5 bases; bases outside gene matches: 7. The CDR3 extends over 15 amino acids. For the CDR3, the DNA is TGTGCCAGCAGCCCGGGGACTAGATGGACCGGGGAGCTGTTTTTT. This sequence encodes CASSPGTRWTGELFF.

V usage is TRBV5-6 and J usage is TRBJ1-2; 11 bases line up with TRBD1. The CDR3 extends over 13 amino acids. The ends lost 4 bases at V and 8 bases at J; junction bases unmatched: 4. Germline assignment: CDR1 SGHDT and CDR2 YYEEEE. The chain's CDR3 is CASSQDRGRGYTF. In DNA, the CDR3 is TGTGCCAGCAGCCAGGACAGGGGGCGAGGCTACACCTTC.

This chain uses TRBV18 with TRBJ1-2; D unresolved. The CDR3 is 15 amino acids. Per the germline V gene, CDR1 is KGHSH and CDR2 is LQKENI. Trimming cost V 1 base and J 2 bases, with 11 bases left between them. CDR3 in amino acids: CASSPQLQQNYGYTF. The CDR3 bases are TGTGCCAGCTCACCACAGTTACAGCAAAACTATGGCTACACCTTC.

The V call is TRBV29-1, the J call TRBJ1-1; 8 bases align to TRBD1. Germline V gene lookup returns CDR1 SQVTM and CDR2 ANQGSEA. The V and J ends lost 5 bases and 7 bases, in that order; junction bases with no gene match: 12. The CDR3 is 14 amino acids. CDR3 amino acids: CSVSSTGAIIEAFF. The CDR3 region has the DNA TGCAGCGTTTCATCGACAGGGGCCATAATTGAAGCTTTCTTT.

V and J are TRBV7-9 and TRBJ1-2, with no clear D. This CDR3 contains 12 residues. CDR1 and CDR2 (germline): SEHNR, FQNEAQ (reference sequence). The ends were cut back, 5 bases at V and 1 base at J, with 5 bases in the middle. The CDR3 loop is CASSGNNYGYTF. Here the CDR3 DNA reads TGTGCCAGCAGCGGAAATAACTATGGCTACACCTTC.

V is TRBV5-1 and J is TRBJ2-1; 11 nucleotides align to TRBD2. CDR1 and CDR2 from the germline V gene are SGHRS and YFSETQ. V shed 5 bases and J 9 bases; nucleotides not matched to a gene: 7. The CDR3 is 14 amino acids. CDR3 DNA: TGCGCCAGCAGACTACTAGCGGGAGTTACTGAGCAGTTCTTC. This sequence encodes CASRLLAGVTEQFF. Using reference TRBV5-1 and TRBJ2-1 for the parts outside the CDR3, the full variable domain is KAGVTQTPRYLIKTRGQQVTLSCSPISGHRSVSWYQQTPGQGLQFLFEYFSETQRNKGNFPGRFSGRQFSNSRSEMNVSTLELGDSALYLCASRLLAGVTEQFFGPGTRLTVL.

CDR3 amino acids: CASSMGLGFQNEQFF. The CDR3 region has the DNA TGTGCCAGCAGCATGGGACTAGGGTTCCAGAATGAGCAGTTCTTC. The J gene is TRBJ2-1, the V gene TRBV7-3; TRBD2 matches at 8 bases. Trimming cost V 5 bases and J 7 bases; bases outside gene matches: 10. The V gene's germline CDR1 is SGHTA and CDR2 FQGTGA. The CDR3 spans 15 residues.

V usage is TRBV9 and J usage is TRBJ2-7; a possible D gene is TRBD1 (6 bases). V lost 4 bases and J lost 3, with 17 bases in between. This CDR3 is 15 amino acids long. The germline V gene encodes CDR1 SGDLS and CDR2 YYNGEE. The CDR3 nucleotides read TGTGCCAGCAGCACCACATGGGGGACAAACTACGAGCAGTACTTC. It is translated as CASSTTWGTNYEQYF.

V gene TRBV5-1 combines with J gene TRBJ1-2, with D possibly TRBD1 on 6 matching bases. In germline, CDR1 is SGHRS, CDR2 YFSETQ. Deletions cut 4 bases from V and 7 bases from J, with 17 bases between. The CDR3 has 14 amino acids. The CDR3 DNA follows: TGCGCCAGCAGCCTCGGACGGGGGGCGCGTGGCTACACCTTC. Protein product: CASSLGRGARGYTF.

The rearrangement links TRBV11-2 to TRBJ1-2; TRBD1 is a possible D gene (6 bases). Germline V CDR1 and CDR2: SGHAT, FQNNGV. V was cut by 4 bases and J by 4 bases, with 7 bases left in between. The CDR3 sequence is 12 residues long. The CDR3 region is CASSSRGYGYTF. CDR3 nucleotides: TGTGCCAGCAGCTCCAGGGGCTATGGCTACACCTTC.